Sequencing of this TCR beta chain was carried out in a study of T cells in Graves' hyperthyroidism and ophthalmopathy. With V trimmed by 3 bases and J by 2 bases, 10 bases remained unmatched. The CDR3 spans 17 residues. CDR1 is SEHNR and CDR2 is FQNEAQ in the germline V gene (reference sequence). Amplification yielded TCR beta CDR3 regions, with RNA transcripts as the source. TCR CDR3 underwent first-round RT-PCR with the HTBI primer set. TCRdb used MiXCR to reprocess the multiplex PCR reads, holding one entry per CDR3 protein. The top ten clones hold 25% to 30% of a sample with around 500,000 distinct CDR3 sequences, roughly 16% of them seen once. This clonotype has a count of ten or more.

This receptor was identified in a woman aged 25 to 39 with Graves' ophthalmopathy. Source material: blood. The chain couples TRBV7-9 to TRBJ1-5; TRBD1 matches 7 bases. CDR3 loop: CASSLSTGVGRNQPQHF. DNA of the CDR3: TGTGCCAGCAGCTTGAGTACAGGGGTCGGTCGCAATCAGCCCCAGCATTTT.